Each of the 31 T cell receptor beta chains below was sequenced from the same sample in a study of blood T cell repertoires in COVID-19. Sequenced by immunoSEQ multiplex PCR; TCRdb stores in-frame clones only, minus some. The sample shows under 60,000 clones, 70% to 90% of them seen only once. The sequencing sample was made of peripheral blood. All receptors come from a man in his sixties with acute or convalescent COVID-19.

The CDR3 DNA is TGTGCCAGCACCGTACCAAGGAGAGTCCTCCACTTT. As protein: CASTVPRRVLHF. This sequence joins TRBV6-4 and TRBJ1-6; D uncertain. From germline, CDR1 is MRHNA and CDR2 SNTAGT. V lost 7 bases to trimming and J lost 15 bases, with 16 bases between them. This CDR3 is built from 12 residues.

This chain links TRBV5-5 with TRBJ1-1; 12 nucleotides agree with TRBD1. Looked up from germline, CDR1 is SGHKS and CDR2 is YYEKEE (reference sequence). The CDR3 is 15 amino acids. Losses at the gene ends were 6 bases for V and 2 bases for J; bases not matched to a gene: 5. This chain's CDR3 is CASKGQGAVNTEAFF. The CDR3 DNA reads as TGTGCCAGCAAGGGACAGGGGGCGGTCAACACTGAAGCTTTCTTT.

The CDR3 sequence is CAWRGLRGADYGYTF. The DNA of the CDR3 is TGTGCCTGGAGGGGTCTCCGGGGGGCGGACTATGGCTACACCTTC. This sequence joins TRBV30 and TRBJ1-2, with a weak D call TRBD1 (6 bases). This CDR3 is 15 amino acids long. Germline V gene lookup returns CDR1 GTSNPN and CDR2 SVGIG (reference sequence). V dropped 3 bases and J dropped 3 bases, with 17 bases sitting between them.

Only a few counts were recorded for this clone. The rearrangement uses TRBV4-1 and TRBJ1-3, with a weak D call TRBD1 (5 bases). The CDR3 covers 15 residues. Germline CDR1 MGHRA, CDR2 YSYEKL. V was pared by 3 bases and J by 4 bases, with 13 bases between. The CDR3 here is CASSQFQGLGNTIYF. As DNA, the CDR3 is TGCGCCAGCAGCCAGTTCCAGGGTTTGGGAAACACCATATATTTT.

As DNA, the CDR3 is TGTGCCACCAGTGCTAGGGGTTTTGGGAATGAGCAGTTCTTC. Protein sequence: CATSARGFGNEQFF. The chain combines TRBV24-1 with TRBJ2-1, with a weak D call TRBD1 (5 bases). The germline V gene encodes CDR1 KGHDR and CDR2 SFDVKD. Trimming pared 5 bases from V and 7 bases from J, leaving 14 bases between. CDR3 length: 14 amino acids.

J is TRBJ1-5 and V is TRBV30, with TRBD1 as a possible D gene (5 bases). V lost 2 bases to trimming and J lost 2 bases, with 16 bases between them. The CDR3 sequence is 16 residues long. Germline lookup yields CDR1 GTSNPN and CDR2 SVGIG (reference sequence). The CDR3 reads CAWSSPGGIGNQPQHF. The CDR3 nucleotides are TGTGCCTGGAGTTCCCCCGGGGGGATCGGCAATCAGCCCCAGCATTTT.

This clone was seen just once. V usage is TRBV7-2 and J usage is TRBJ2-7; 11 nucleotides match TRBD1. Unmatched junction bases numbered 3, after V lost 7 bases and J lost 4 bases. CDR1 is SGHTA and CDR2 is FQGNSA in the germline V gene. The CDR3 is made up of 13 amino acids. The DNA of the CDR3 is TGTGCCAGCACCCGGGACAGGGGGTACGAGCAGTACTTC. Translated, it gives CASTRDRGYEQYF. Together with reference TRBV7-2 and TRBJ2-7, the CDR3 gives the full variable domain: GAGVSQSPSNKVTEKGKDVELRCDPISGHTALYWYRQSLGQGLEFLIYFQGNSAPDKSGLPSDRFSAERTGGSVSTLTIQRTQQEDSAVYLCASTRDRGYEQYFGPGTRLTVT.

This clone was detected a few times. In the same sample, other DNA sequences code for this CDR3. This chain uses TRBV12-3 or TRBV12-4 with TRBJ1-1; the D is unclear. V was shortened by 6 bases and J by 0 bases, with 8 bases between the two germline ends. The CDR3 totals 13 residues. The DNA of the CDR3 is TGTGCCAGCAGCCTTCTAATGAACACTGAAGCTTTCTTT. Its protein product is CASSLLMNTEAFF.

The chain is built from TRBV7-9 and TRBJ1-3; TRBD1 matches at 8 bases. Germline trimming cut 6 bases from V and 2 bases from J; bases unmatched to any gene: 3. The CDR3 length is 14 residues. Germline CDR1 SEHNR, CDR2 FQNEAQ (reference sequence). This CDR3 is CASRETGAGNTIYF. The CDR3 bases are TGTGCCAGCAGAGAGACAGGGGCTGGAAACACCATATATTTT.

CDR3 bases: TGTGCCAGCAGCGCCGCATCCGGCACTGAAGCTTTCTTT. Its translation is CASSAASGTEAFF. The V gene is TRBV9, the J gene TRBJ1-1; D is unresolved. Trimming removed 3 bases at V and 4 bases at J, with 10 bases between. The CDR3 has 13 amino acids. Per the germline V gene, CDR1 is SGDLS and CDR2 is YYNGEE.

CDR3 sequence: CASSLNTGELFF. The CDR3 region has the DNA TGTGCCAGCAGCCTAAACACCGGGGAGCTGTTTTTT. The V call is TRBV5-4, the J call TRBJ2-2; no clear D gene. In germline, CDR1 is SGHNT, CDR2 YYREEE (reference sequence). V was trimmed by 4 bases and J by 2 bases, leaving 3 bases between them. The CDR3 totals 12 residues.

A note on this clone: The junction departs from germline at one end; a sequencing error may be responsible. The rearrangement joins TRBV19 to TRBJ2-5; possibly TRBD1 for D (5 bases). The CDR3 totals 15 residues. CDR1 and CDR2 (germline): LNHDA, SQIVND (reference sequence). The CDR3 region is CASSITGSSQKTQYF. As DNA, the CDR3 is TGTGCCAGTAGTATTACAGGTTCATCCCAAAAGACCCAGTACTTC.

The chain carries TRBV5-1 and TRBJ2-2; 9 nucleotides agree with TRBD1. Germline V CDR1 and CDR2: SGHRS, YFSETQ. CDR3 size: 15 residues. The V segment lost 1 base and the J segment 3 bases; nucleotides outside the gene matches: 1. In DNA form, the CDR3 reads TGCGCCAGCAGCTTGACAGGGGGCTACACCGGGGAGCTGTTTTTT. It specifies CASSLTGGYTGELFF.

The rearrangement links TRBV7-9 to TRBJ1-1; D not certain. This CDR3 is 14 amino acids long. Per the germline V gene, CDR1 is SEHNR and CDR2 is FQNEAQ (reference sequence). V lost 10 bases, J lost 5 bases, and 20 bases lay in between. CDR3 sequence: CAIDAGVKGTEAFF. The CDR3 region has the DNA TGTGCCATCGATGCGGGCGTTAAAGGTACTGAAGCTTTCTTT.

CDR3 residues: CSISLPNTGELFF. CDR3 coding DNA: TGCAGCATTAGTCTCCCAAACACCGGGGAGCTGTTTTTT. The chain combines TRBV29-1 with TRBJ2-2; D uncertain. The V end lost 8 bases, the J end lost 2 bases, and 12 bases lay between the germline ends. Germline CDR1 and CDR2: SQVTM and ANQGSEA. This CDR3 comprises 13 residues.

This chain uses TRBV6-5 with TRBJ1-1; no reliable D call. V lost 7 bases and J lost 4, with 16 bases in between. Germline values: CDR1 MNHEY, CDR2 SVGAGI. CDR3 length: 14 amino acids. CDR3 DNA sequence: TGTGCCAGCACCCTGGGAGGGATCGGCACTGAAGCTTTCTTT. Its protein product is CASTLGGIGTEAFF.

The chain couples TRBV5-1 to TRBJ2-2; 9 nucleotides match TRBD1. Germline-derived CDR1 and CDR2 are SGHRS and YFSETQ. Germline trimming cut 3 bases from V and 0 bases from J; bases unmatched to any gene: 3. The CDR3 runs to 16 residues. CDR3 nucleotides: TGCGCCAGCAGCTACGACAGGGGGGCGAACACCGGGGAGCTGTTTTTT. Translation: CASSYDRGANTGELFF.

The chain couples TRBV27 to TRBJ1-2; 8 positions agree with TRBD1. The CDR3 runs to 16 residues. The germline V gene has CDR1 MNHEY and CDR2 SMNVEV (reference sequence). J was trimmed by 4 bases and V by 4 bases; bases with no gene match: 11. As DNA, the CDR3 is TGTGCCAGCAGTTATAGACAGGGGTCTATTGGCTATGGCTACACCTTC. Encoded protein: CASSYRQGSIGYGYTF.

The CDR3 DNA reads as TGTGCCAGTCGCCGCACCGGGACAGTGAACACTGAAGCTTTCTTT. It yields the protein CASRRTGTVNTEAFF. The chain combines TRBV19 with TRBJ1-1; 7 bases align to TRBD1. The CDR3 spans 15 residues. Germline CDR1 LNHDA, CDR2 SQIVND (reference sequence). V was pared by 8 bases and J by 0 bases, with 9 bases of the junction left unmatched.

This chain joins TRBV9 and TRBJ1-1; D is uncertain. V was shortened by 0 bases and J by 5 bases, with 14 bases between the two germline ends. The CDR3 is 15 residues long. The germline gives CDR1 SGDLS, CDR2 YYNGEE. CDR3 bases: TGTGCCAGCAGCGTAGTGGCCTTAGGAGGGACTGAAGCTTTCTTT. Its protein is CASSVVALGGTEAFF.

The genes are TRBV5-1 and TRBJ2-3; a weak D match, TRBD1 (6 bases). The V gene lost 5 bases and the J gene lost 6 bases, with 16 bases spanning the gap. Germline V CDR1 and CDR2: SGHRS, YFSETQ. The CDR3 is 14 residues long. The CDR3 here is CASRRDRLADTQYF. The CDR3 nucleotides read TGCGCCAGCAGACGCGACAGGCTCGCGGATACGCAGTATTTT.

The chain couples TRBV7-9 to TRBJ2-2; a weak D match, TRBD1 (6 bases). The germline V gene encodes CDR1 SEHNR and CDR2 FQNEAQ (reference sequence). The CDR3 contains 14 residues. The germline V and J ends were trimmed by 5 bases and 6 bases, with 13 bases remaining between them. The CDR3 sequence: CASSPRQDAGELFF. The CDR3, as DNA: TGTGCCAGCAGCCCCAGACAGGATGCCGGGGAGCTGTTTTTT.

The chain joins TRBV19 to TRBJ2-5; tentative D call: TRBD1 (5 bases). V lost 3 bases and J lost 5, with 16 bases in between. Germline assignment: CDR1 LNHDA and CDR2 SQIVND (reference sequence). This CDR3 comprises 15 residues. The CDR3 coding sequence is TGTGCCAGTAGTATCGGGCAGGGTGGAATGGAGACCCAGTACTTC. This encodes CASSIGQGGMETQYF.

This clone was counted between two and nine times. The sample carries other DNA sequences with the same CDR3. The V gene is TRBV11-3, the J gene TRBJ1-6, with TRBD1 identical over 8 bases. The V gene's germline CDR1 is SGHNT and CDR2 YENEEA. This CDR3 is built from 13 residues. V lost 5 bases to trimming and J lost 7 bases; unmatched junction nucleotides: 1. The CDR3 region is CASSRTGNSPLHF. The CDR3 DNA reads as TGTGCCAGCAGCCGGACAGGGAATTCACCCCTCCACTTT. Using reference TRBV11-3 and TRBJ1-6 for the parts outside the CDR3, the full variable domain is EAGVVQSPRYKIIEKKQPVAFWCNPISGHNTLYWYLQNLGQGPELLIRYENEEAVDDSQLPKDRFSAERLKGVDSTLKIQPAELGDSAVYLCASSRTGNSPLHFGNGTRLTVT.

This rearrangement joins TRBV7-2 to TRBJ1-3; no definite D call. V dropped 2 bases and J dropped 2 bases, with 7 bases sitting between them. From germline, CDR1 is SGHTA and CDR2 FQGNSA. CDR3 size: 14 residues. The CDR3 loop reads CASSLRGPGNTIYF. The CDR3 nucleotides are TGTGCCAGCAGCTTACGAGGTCCTGGAAACACCATATATTTT.

The chain joins TRBV5-6 to TRBJ1-2; 9 bases line up with TRBD1. Trimming took 3 bases from V and 4 from J; bases not matched to a gene: 4. Germline values: CDR1 SGHDT, CDR2 YYEEEE. The CDR3 totals 14 residues. DNA for the CDR3: TGTGCCAGCAGCTCACCGGGACAGGGCTATGGCTACACCTTC. Translation gives CASSSPGQGYGYTF.

The chain uses TRBV7-3 and TRBJ2-1; 7 bases map to TRBD2. Germline assignment: CDR1 SGHTA and CDR2 FQGTGA. V gave up 2 bases and J gave up 3 bases; unmatched junction bases: 1. There are 14 residues in the CDR3. In nucleotides, the CDR3 is TGTGCCAGCAGCTTAGCTAGCGGCTACAATGAGCAGTTCTTC. As protein: CASSLASGYNEQFF.

The gene calls are TRBV5-1 and TRBJ1-1; TRBD1 matches at 9 bases. The length of the CDR3 is 14 residues. Germline CDR1 SGHRS, CDR2 YFSETQ. With 6 bases clipped from V and 8 bases from J, the junction kept 11 bases outside the gene matches. CDR3 sequence reads: CASTRDGGTGEAFF. The CDR3 DNA follows: TGCGCCAGCACTAGAGACGGGGGGACAGGGGAAGCTTTCTTT.

The CDR3 reads CASSGANLAGGPSDIQYF. The CDR3 DNA reads as TGTGCCAGCAGCGGCGCCAACCTAGCGGGGGGGCCGAGTGACATTCAGTACTTC. The chain combines TRBV9 with TRBJ2-4, with 12 bases lining up with TRBD2. Trimming removed 3 bases from V and 8 bases from J; junction bases left unmatched: 15. CDR3 length: 18 residues. In germline, CDR1 is SGDLS, CDR2 YYNGEE.

The chain uses TRBV7-3 and TRBJ2-3; TRBD2 matches 7 bases. Trimming removed 5 bases from V and 6 bases from J; junction bases left unmatched: 8. The V gene's germline CDR1 is SGHTA and CDR2 FQGTGA. CDR3 length: 14 residues. The DNA for the CDR3 is TGTGCCAGCAGCCCTTCCTGGGGAGGGGATACGCAGTATTTT. This gives the protein CASSPSWGGDTQYF.

The table lists this clone with a few counts. J is TRBJ2-5 and V is TRBV5-6, with TRBD2 matching over 11 bases. Losses at the gene ends were 0 bases for V and 1 base for J; bases not matched to a gene: 2. CDR3 length equals 16 residues. Germline V gene sequence: CDR1 SGHDT, CDR2 YYEEEE. CDR3 DNA sequence: TGTGCCAGCAGCTTGGGACTAGCGGGGCTCCAAGAGACCCAGTACTTC. Translation: CASSLGLAGLQETQYF.